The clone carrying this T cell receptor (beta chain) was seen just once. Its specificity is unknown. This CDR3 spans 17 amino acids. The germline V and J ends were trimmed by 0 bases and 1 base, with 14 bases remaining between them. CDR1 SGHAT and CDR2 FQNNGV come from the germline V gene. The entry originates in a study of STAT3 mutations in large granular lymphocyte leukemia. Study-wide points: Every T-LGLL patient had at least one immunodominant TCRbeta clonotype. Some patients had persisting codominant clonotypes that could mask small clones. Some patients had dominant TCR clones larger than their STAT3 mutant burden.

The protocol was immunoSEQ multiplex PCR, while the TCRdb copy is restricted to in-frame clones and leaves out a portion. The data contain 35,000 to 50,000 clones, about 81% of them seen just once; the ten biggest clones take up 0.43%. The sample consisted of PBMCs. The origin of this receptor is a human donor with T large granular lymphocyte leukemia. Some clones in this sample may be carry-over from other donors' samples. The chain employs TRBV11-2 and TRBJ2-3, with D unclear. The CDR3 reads CASSLEPGPRGTDTQYF. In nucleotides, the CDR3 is TGTGCCAGCAGCTTAGAGCCCGGGCCTAGGGGCACAGATACGCAGTATTTT. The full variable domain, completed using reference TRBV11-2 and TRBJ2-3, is EAGVAQSPRYKIIEKRQSVAFWCNPISGHATLYWYQQILGQGPKLLIQFQNNGVVDDSQLPKDRFSAERLKGVDSTLKIQPAKLEDSAVYLCASSLEPGPRGTDTQYFGPGTRLTVL.